This entry concerns a single T cell receptor beta chain. What it binds is not known. The length of the CDR3 is 16 residues. V lost 3 bases, J lost 5 bases, and 8 bases stayed unmatched. Germline V CDR1 and CDR2: SGDLS, YYNGEE. The PCR had 60 Vbeta and 13 Jbeta primers. Assay used: immunoSEQ multiplex PCR; TCRdb lists only in-frame clones, some missing. The profile shows 150,000 to 200,000 clones, more than 60% of them singletons. This record belongs to a study of cytomegalovirus exposure and HLA in healthy donors. The study, taken as a whole, reports: Sequencing probably produced one cluster of sequence variants that were highly shared. Common viral pathogens seemed to be connected with several of the most significant clusters, according to a later analysis.

Sequenced input: PBMCs. The J gene is TRBJ1-5, the V gene TRBV9; the match to TRBD1 covers 10 bases. The TCR originated in a female donor in good health and CMV-seronegative. The CDR3: CASSATPGTGDQPQHF. CDR3 DNA sequence: TGTGCCAGCAGCGCAACCCCCGGGACAGGGGATCAGCCCCAGCATTTT.